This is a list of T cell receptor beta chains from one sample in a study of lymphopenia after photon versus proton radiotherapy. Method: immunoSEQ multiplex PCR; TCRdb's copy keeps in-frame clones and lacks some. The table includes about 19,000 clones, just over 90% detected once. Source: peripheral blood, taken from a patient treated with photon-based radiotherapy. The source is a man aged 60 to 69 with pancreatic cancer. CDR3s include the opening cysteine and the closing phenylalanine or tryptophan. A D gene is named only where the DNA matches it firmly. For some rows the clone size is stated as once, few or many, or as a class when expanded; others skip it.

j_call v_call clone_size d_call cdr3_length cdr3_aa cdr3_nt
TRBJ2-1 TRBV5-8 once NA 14 CASSFLRHYNEQFF TGTGCCAGCAGCTTTTTAAGACATTACAATGAGCAGTTCTTC
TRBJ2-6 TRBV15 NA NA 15 CATRGSLTGANVLTF TGTGCCACCAGGGGATCCCTCACTGGGGCTAACGTCCTGACTTTC
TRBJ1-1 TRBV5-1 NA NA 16 CASNPSGVMTNTEAFF TGCGCCAGCAACCCCAGTGGAGTGATGACGAACACTGAAGCTTTCTTT
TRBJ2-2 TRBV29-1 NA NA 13 CSVGLGRTGELFF TGCAGCGTTGGCCTCGGGCGAACCGGGGAGCTGTTTTTT
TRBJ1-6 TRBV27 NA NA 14 CASSKIGRNSPLHF TGTGCCAGCAGTAAAATTGGGAGGAATTCACCCCTCCACTTT
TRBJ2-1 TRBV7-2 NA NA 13 CASGPKGYNEQFF TGTGCCAGCGGACCCAAGGGCTACAATGAGCAGTTCTTC
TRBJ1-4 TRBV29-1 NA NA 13 CSVVVGFNEKLFF TGCAGCGTTGTAGTGGGATTTAATGAAAAACTGTTTTTT
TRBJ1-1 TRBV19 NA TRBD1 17 CASSIRPGTGLNTEAFF TGTGCCAGTAGTATCCGTCCCGGGACAGGTTTGAACACTGAAGCTTTCTTT
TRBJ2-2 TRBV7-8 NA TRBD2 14 CASSFRGGTGELFF TGTGCCAGCAGTTTCCGCGGGGGCACCGGGGAGCTGTTTTTT
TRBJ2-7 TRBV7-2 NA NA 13 CASSSDWLYEQYF TGTGCCAGCAGCTCCGACTGGCTCTACGAGCAGTACTTC
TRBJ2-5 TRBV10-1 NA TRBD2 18 CASSDGATSGDHQETQYF TGCGCCAGCAGCGATGGAGCGACTAGCGGGGACCACCAAGAGACCCAGTACTTC
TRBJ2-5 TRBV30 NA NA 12 CAWGPFQETQYF TGTGCCTGGGGACCCTTCCAAGAGACCCAGTACTTC
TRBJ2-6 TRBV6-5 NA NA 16 CASSYSRRTSINVLTF TGTGCCAGCAGTTACTCTCGAAGGACTTCGATCAACGTCCTGACTTTC